The entry below gives a single TCR beta chain sequence along with its context. Its antigen remains unidentified. No much larger clone is present one base from it, and per-base qualities are unavailable. No immune events, such as infections, were documented for the healthy donors during the collection period. Time-dependent variance in a beta-binomial model of T-cell clone differential abundance was calibrated using healthy-donor blood repertoires as a training cohort. There were around 10 healthy donors in the training cohort, of whom 3 were female and 7 were male. Donor ages ranged from about 29 to 65 years, with an average of about 41 years. Whole blood was collected from each healthy donor at three time points spaced 2 to 3 weeks apart and obtained from a commercial supplier. Genomic DNA was extracted from unsorted whole blood for immunosequencing. The record originates from a study of identifying expanded T cells in peripheral blood (dated by TCRdb to between 2018 and 2021). In terms of the full investigation: Four technical replicates, made by sequencing separate aliquots from the same pool of genomic DNA, were compared pairwise.

The CDR3, from cysteine to phenylalanine, totals 17 residues. The read is trimmed to its CDR3 DNA, 51 bases read in frame from base 1. A distance of 12 bases separates the germline ends of V and J, which lose 0 bases and 0 bases respectively. From a lookup of the germline V gene, CDR1 and CDR2 are LGHNA and YSLEER. The immunoSEQ Assay, which relies on bias-controlled multiplex PCR amplification of genomic DNA, was used to profile TCRbeta CDR3 regions. The published analysis was carried out like this. The absolute abundance of each unique TCRbeta CDR3 region was quantified after sequences were collapsed and filtered. Differential abundance was tested with two models: a binomial (Fisher-equivalent) model and a beta-binomial model that adds time-dependent variance fitted from healthy donors. Any clone with fewer than 5 combined templates was excluded, and a clone was called differentially abundant if its Benjamini-Hochberg FDR was below 0.01. In the beta-binomial model, variance was expressed as a function of the total template count across the two samples, in the form v = (b*log(k)+a)^2. The table comes from immuneACCESS by way of TCRdb, which keeps in-frame sequences with V and J called. Part of the clones is missing from these tables; in studies checked, under half for an unresolved V gene and the rest for unknown reasons. V and J calls and clone size follow that table, whereas D and trimming were derived from the DNA. The sample includes more than 50,000 clones, with approximately 83% observed a single time. Jointly, the top ten make up 19% of the sample.

Broader findings and caveats from the paper: The authors expected biological variance in healthy repertoires might increase further over much longer intervals such as months to years. About 1.3 differentially abundant clones were flagged by the binomial model between technical replicates, whereas about 17 and 20 were flagged over approximately two weeks and four weeks, respectively. For all healthy donors, the variance in clone template counts between two-week samples rose significantly as total template count increased. Both the number of clones called differentially abundant and the false-positive rate were significantly reduced by the beta-binomial model across all healthy-donor time intervals.

The chain joins TRBV4-3 to TRBJ2-1; no D gene call is confident. This sequence was found in a person aged 18 to 70 in good health. The sequenced sample was blood. The CDR3 corresponds to CASSQEGWGSSYNEQFF. The nucleotide sequence is TGCGCCAGCAGCCAAGAAGGGTGGGGAAGCTCCTACAATGAGCAGTTCTTC.